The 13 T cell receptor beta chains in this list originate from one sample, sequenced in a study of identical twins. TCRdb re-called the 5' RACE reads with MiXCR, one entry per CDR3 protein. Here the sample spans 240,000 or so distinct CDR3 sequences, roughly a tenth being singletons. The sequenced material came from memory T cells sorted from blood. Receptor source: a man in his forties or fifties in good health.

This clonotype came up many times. The CDR3 coding sequence is TGTGCCAGCAGCCAAGATTATACCTCAGGGGGGGGGGTTTACGAGCAGTACTTC. This codes for CASSQDYTSGGGVYEQYF. The chain has TRBV4-2 and TRBJ2-7; D tentatively reads TRBD1 or TRBD2 (7 bases each). Germline V lookup: CDR1 LGHNA, CDR2 YNFKEQ. Deletions cut 0 bases from V and 4 bases from J, with 22 bases between. The CDR3 consists of 18 residues.

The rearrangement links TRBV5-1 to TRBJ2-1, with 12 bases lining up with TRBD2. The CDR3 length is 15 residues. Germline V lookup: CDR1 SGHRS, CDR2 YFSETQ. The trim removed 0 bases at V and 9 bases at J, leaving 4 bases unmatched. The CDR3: CASSLDTSGGREQFF. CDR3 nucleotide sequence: TGCGCCAGCAGCTTGGATACTAGCGGGGGGCGTGAGCAGTTCTTC.

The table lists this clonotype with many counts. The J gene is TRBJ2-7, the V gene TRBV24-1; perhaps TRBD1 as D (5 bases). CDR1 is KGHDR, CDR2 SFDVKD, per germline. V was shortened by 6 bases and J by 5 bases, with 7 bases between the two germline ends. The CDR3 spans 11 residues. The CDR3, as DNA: TGTGCCACCAGTTCAGGGAACGAGCAGTACTTC. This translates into CATSSGNEQYF.

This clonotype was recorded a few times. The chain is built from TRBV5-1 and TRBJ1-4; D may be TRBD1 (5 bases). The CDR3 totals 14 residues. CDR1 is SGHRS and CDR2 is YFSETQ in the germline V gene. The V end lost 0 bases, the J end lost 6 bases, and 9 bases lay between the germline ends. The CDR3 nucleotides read TGCGCCAGCAGCTTGGGCAGGGTTGATGAAAAACTGTTTTTT. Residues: CASSLGRVDEKLFF.

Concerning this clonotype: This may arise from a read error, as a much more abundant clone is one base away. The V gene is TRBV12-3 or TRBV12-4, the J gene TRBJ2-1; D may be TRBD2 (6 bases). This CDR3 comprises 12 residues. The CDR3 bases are TGTGCCAGCAGTCGCGGGGTAAATGAGCAGCTCTTC. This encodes CASSRGVNEQLF.

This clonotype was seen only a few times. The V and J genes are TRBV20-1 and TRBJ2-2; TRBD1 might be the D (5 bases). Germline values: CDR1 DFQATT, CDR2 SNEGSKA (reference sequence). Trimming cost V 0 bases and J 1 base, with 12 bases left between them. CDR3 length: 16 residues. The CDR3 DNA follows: TGCAGTGCTAGAGATCTAACAGGACAGAACACCGGGGAGCTGTTTTTT. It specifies CSARDLTGQNTGELFF.

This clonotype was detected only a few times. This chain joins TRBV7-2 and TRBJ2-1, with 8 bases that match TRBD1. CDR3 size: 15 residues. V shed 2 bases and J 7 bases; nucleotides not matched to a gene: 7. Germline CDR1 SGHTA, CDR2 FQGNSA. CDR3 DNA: TGTGCCAGCAGCTTAATGACAGGGGTGGGGAATGAGCAGTTCTTC. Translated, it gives CASSLMTGVGNEQFF. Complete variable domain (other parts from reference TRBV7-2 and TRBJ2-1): GAGVSQSPSNKVTEKGKDVELRCDPISGHTALYWYRQSLGQGLEFLIYFQGNSAPDKSGLPSDRFSAERTGGSVSTLTIQRTQQEDSAVYLCASSLMTGVGNEQFFGPGTRLTVL.

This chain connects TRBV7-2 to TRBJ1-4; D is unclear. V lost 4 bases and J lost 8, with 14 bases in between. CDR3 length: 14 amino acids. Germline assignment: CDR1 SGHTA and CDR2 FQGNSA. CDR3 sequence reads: CASSSRQGPEKLFF. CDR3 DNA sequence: TGTGCCAGCAGCTCCCGACAAGGTCCGGAAAAACTGTTTTTT.

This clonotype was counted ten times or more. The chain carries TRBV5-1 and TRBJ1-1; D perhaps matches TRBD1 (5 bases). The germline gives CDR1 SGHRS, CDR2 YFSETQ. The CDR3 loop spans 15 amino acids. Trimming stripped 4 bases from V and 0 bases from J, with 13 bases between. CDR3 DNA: TGCGCCAGCAGCCCGACCGGGACCGTGAACACTGAAGCTTTCTTT. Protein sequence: CASSPTGTVNTEAFF. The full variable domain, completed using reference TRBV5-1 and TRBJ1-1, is KAGVTQTPRYLIKTRGQQVTLSCSPISGHRSVSWYQQTPGQGLQFLFEYFSETQRNKGNFPGRFSGRQFSNSRSEMNVSTLELGDSALYLCASSPTGTVNTEAFFGQGTRLTVV.

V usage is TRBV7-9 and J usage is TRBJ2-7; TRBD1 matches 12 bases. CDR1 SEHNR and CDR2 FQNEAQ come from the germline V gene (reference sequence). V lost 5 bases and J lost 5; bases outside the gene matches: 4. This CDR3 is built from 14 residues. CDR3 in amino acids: CASSKGQGADEQYF. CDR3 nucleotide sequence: TGTGCCAGCAGCAAGGGACAGGGGGCGGACGAGCAGTACTTC.

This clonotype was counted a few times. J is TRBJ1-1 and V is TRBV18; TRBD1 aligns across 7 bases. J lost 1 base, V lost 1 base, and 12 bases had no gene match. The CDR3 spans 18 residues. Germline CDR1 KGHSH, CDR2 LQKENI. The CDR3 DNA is TGTGCCAGCTCACCACGAATAACCGCGGGACAGCCGAACACTGAAGCTTTCTTT. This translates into CASSPRITAGQPNTEAFF.

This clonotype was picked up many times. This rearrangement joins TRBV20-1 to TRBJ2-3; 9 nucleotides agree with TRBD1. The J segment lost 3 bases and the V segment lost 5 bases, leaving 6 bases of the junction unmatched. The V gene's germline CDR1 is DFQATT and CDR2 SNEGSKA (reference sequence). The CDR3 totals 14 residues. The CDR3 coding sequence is TGCAGTGCTTTCCGGGACAGGGTGACAGATACGCAGTATTTT. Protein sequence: CSAFRDRVTDTQYF.

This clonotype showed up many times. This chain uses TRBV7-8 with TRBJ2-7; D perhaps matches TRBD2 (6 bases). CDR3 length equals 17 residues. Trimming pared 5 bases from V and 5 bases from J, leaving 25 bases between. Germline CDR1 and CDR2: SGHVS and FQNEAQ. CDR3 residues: CASSTIPGLAPLHEQYF. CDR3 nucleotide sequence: TGTGCCAGCAGCACTATTCCGGGACTCGCTCCCCTCCACGAGCAGTACTTC.